The present TCR beta chain was sequenced within a study of graft-versus-host responses after intestinal transplantation. The wider study: Grafts that recipients had were multivisceral, liver-intestinal, or isolated intestinal transplants. Findings and limits, study-wide: Association was observed between peak circulating GvH clone levels and early post-transplant HvG declines. Researchers found GvH clones in recipient marrow, and some showed up first in ileum or blood.

As regards this clone: Its antigen remains unidentified.

TCRdb's copy holds only in-frame clones and misses some; the assay was immunoSEQ multiplex PCR. In the table there are 20,000 to 30,000 clones, around 76% of which are singletons. This clonotype was obtained from a human donor who received an intestinal transplant. Sample: unstimulated CD4+ T cells sorted from spleen or lymph node cells, taken before intestinal transplant.

The CDR3 DNA sequence: TGTGCCAGCAGCTTAGTAATCCATGAGCAGTTCTTC. This encodes CASSLVIHEQFF. The rearrangement joins TRBV11-2 to TRBJ2-1; the D is unclear. The V and J ends lost 1 base and 8 bases respectively, with 6 bases between them. The CDR3 extends over 12 amino acids. Germline CDR1 and CDR2: SGHAT and FQNNGV.